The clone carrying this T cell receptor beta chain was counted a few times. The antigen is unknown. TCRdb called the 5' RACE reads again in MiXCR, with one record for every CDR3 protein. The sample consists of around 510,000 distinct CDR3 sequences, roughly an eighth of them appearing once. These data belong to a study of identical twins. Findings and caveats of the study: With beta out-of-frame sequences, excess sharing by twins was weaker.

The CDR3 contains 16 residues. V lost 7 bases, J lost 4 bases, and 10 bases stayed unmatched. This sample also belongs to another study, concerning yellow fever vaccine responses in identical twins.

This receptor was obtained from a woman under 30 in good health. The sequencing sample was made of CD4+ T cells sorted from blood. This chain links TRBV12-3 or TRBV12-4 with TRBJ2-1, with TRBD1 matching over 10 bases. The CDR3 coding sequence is TGTGCCAGCAAAGTGGGGGACAGGGGAGTGTACAATGAGCAGTTCTTC. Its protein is CASKVGDRGVYNEQFF.